This T cell receptor beta chain stems from a study of cytomegalovirus exposure and HLA in healthy donors. Whole-study findings and limits: Accounts indicate the classifier identified cytomegalovirus status with strong specificity and sensitivity. Cytomegalovirus association was assigned to 150 to 200 TCR beta chains. For most TCR sequences rarity was the rule, although some public TCRs occurred in many donors. In vitro, a few CMV-associated chains proved specific for CMV antigens.

The CDR3 totals 17 residues. Germline V gives CDR1 LGHNA, CDR2 YNFKEQ. The V and J ends lost 4 bases and 5 bases, in that order; junction bases with no gene match: 10. As concerns this clone: Its antigen is currently unknown.

Profiling relied on immunoSEQ multiplex PCR, and the TCRdb table lists in-frame clones only, not all of them. The sample has some 83,000 clones, approximately 95% seen once. The clonotype originates from a woman aged 18 to 35 in good health and CMV-seronegative. Sequenced sample: PBMCs. The chain combines TRBV4-2 with TRBJ2-2, with 10 bases fitting TRBD2. The CDR3 loop reads CASSLPPASGSTGELFF. CDR3 in DNA: TGTGCCAGCAGCCTACCCCCGGCTAGCGGGAGTACCGGGGAGCTGTTTTTT.